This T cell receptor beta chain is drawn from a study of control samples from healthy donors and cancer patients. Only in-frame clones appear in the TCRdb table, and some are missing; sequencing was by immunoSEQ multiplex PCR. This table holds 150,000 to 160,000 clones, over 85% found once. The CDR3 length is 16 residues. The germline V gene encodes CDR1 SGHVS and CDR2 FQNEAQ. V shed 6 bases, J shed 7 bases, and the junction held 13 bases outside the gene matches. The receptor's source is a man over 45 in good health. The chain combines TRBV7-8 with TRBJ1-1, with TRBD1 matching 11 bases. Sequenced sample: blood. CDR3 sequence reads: CASRPGQGALEGEAFF. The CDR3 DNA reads TGTGCCAGCAGACCCGGACAGGGGGCCCTGGAAGGTGAAGCTTTCTTT.